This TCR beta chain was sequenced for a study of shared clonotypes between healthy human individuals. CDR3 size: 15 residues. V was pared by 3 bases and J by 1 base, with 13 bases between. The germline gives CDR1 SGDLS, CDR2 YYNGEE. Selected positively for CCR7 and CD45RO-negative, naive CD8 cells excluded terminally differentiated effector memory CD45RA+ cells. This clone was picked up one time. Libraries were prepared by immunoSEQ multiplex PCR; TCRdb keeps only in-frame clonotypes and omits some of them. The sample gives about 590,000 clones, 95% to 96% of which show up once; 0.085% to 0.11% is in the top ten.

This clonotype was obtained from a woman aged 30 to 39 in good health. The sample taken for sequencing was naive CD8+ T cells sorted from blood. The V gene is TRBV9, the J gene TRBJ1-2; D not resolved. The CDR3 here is CASSGDGEGNYGYTF. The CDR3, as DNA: TGTGCCAGCAGCGGAGACGGAGAGGGTAACTATGGCTACACCTTC.